This passage covers 18 T cell receptor beta chains from one sample sequenced in a study of blood T cell repertoires in COVID-19. Clones were sequenced by immunoSEQ multiplex PCR, and TCRdb holds only the in-frame ones, with some missing. The repertoire includes about 210,000 clones, 89% of them detected once, and about 5% sits in the top ten. Sequencing was carried out using peripheral blood. The receptors were gathered from a woman between 35 and 50 years old with acute or convalescent COVID-19.

The chain recombines TRBV6-7 with TRBJ1-4; 7 bases map to TRBD1. TRBV6-7 is recorded as an ORF, its role being uncertain. The junction had 5 bases not matched to a gene; V was cut back by 0 bases and J by 1 base. This CDR3 has 17 residues. Here the CDR3 reads CASSYSDRVGTNEKLFF. The CDR3 DNA reads TGTGCCAGCAGTTACTCAGACAGGGTAGGAACTAATGAAAAACTGTTTTTT.

The V gene is TRBV3-1 (or the pseudogene TRBV3-2), the J gene TRBJ2-3; 13 bases line up with TRBD2. V shed 5 bases, J shed 0 bases, and the junction held 14 bases outside the gene matches. The CDR3 runs to 20 residues. From germline, CDR1 is LGHDT and CDR2 YNNKEL (reference sequence). The chain's CDR3 is CASSATFGLAGVTSTDTQYF. DNA for the CDR3: TGTGCCAGCAGCGCCACGTTCGGACTAGCGGGGGTGACGAGCACAGATACGCAGTATTTT.

This clone has a single count. The chain is built from TRBV18 and TRBJ1-1; 7 bases are shared with TRBD1. The V gene end was trimmed by 5 bases and the J gene end by 7 bases; junction bases not matched to a gene: 10. The germline gives CDR1 KGHSH, CDR2 LQKENI. CDR3 length: 14 amino acids. CDR3 sequence: CASSRTGTDLEAFF. In nucleotides, the CDR3 is TGTGCCAGCTCAAGGACCGGGACAGACCTTGAAGCTTTCTTT.

The chain has TRBV12-3 or TRBV12-4 and TRBJ1-1; tentatively, D is TRBD1 (5 bases). Trimming stripped 2 bases from V and 7 bases from J, with 8 bases between. This CDR3 is 12 amino acids long. In nucleotides, the CDR3 is TGTGCCAGCAGTTTATCGGGGGTTGAAGCTTTCTTT. This encodes CASSLSGVEAFF.

This clone came up once. The V and J genes are TRBV19 and TRBJ1-1, with D possibly TRBD1 on 6 matching bases. V was trimmed by 5 bases and J by 1 base, leaving 14 bases between them. This CDR3 spans 15 amino acids. Germline assignment: CDR1 LNHDA and CDR2 SQIVND (reference sequence). Here the CDR3 reads CASSPAHRANTEAFF. The CDR3 coding sequence is TGTGCCAGTAGTCCCGCGCACAGGGCGAACACTGAAGCTTTCTTT.

V is TRBV11-2 and J is TRBJ1-4, with a tentative D call TRBD1 (6 bases). The CDR3 has 18 residues. Trimming stripped 5 bases from V and 0 bases from J, with 19 bases between. Germline V gene sequence: CDR1 SGHAT, CDR2 FQNNGV. As DNA, the CDR3 is TGTGCCAGCAGCGATACCGGGACAAGTTACCCAACTAATGAAAAACTGTTTTTT. Translation gives CASSDTGTSYPTNEKLFF.

The chain is built from TRBV20-1 and TRBJ1-2; D ambiguous. This CDR3 region has 11 residues. The germline V gene encodes CDR1 DFQATT and CDR2 SNEGSKA (reference sequence). Trimming cost V 2 bases and J 8 bases, with 9 bases left between them. In DNA form, the CDR3 reads TGCAGTGCTAGACCCCCCGGGGGCTACACCTTC. Encoded protein: CSARPPGGYTF.

The genes are TRBV20-1 and TRBJ1-6, with TRBD1 identical over 9 bases. Germline V CDR1 and CDR2: DFQATT, SNEGSKA (reference sequence). The CDR3 is 15 residues long. J was trimmed by 14 bases and V by 3 bases; bases with no gene match: 14. DNA for the CDR3: TGCAGTGCTAGTGCCCCGGACAGGGGACCGTGGTCCCTCCACTTT. Translated, it gives CSASAPDRGPWSLHF.

The rearrangement links TRBV12-3 or TRBV12-4 to TRBJ1-4; no reliable D call. With 4 bases removed from V and 7 bases from J, the gap between germline ends came to 7 bases. The CDR3 spans 12 residues. The CDR3 sequence: CASSWAAEKLFF. For the CDR3, the DNA is TGTGCCAGCAGTTGGGCAGCTGAAAAACTGTTTTTT.

This clone was found once. This chain connects TRBV5-1 to TRBJ2-3; 13 nucleotides agree with TRBD2. The ends lost 4 bases at V and 4 bases at J; junction bases unmatched: 6. The V gene's germline CDR1 is SGHRS and CDR2 YFSETQ. The length of the CDR3 is 16 residues. The CDR3 DNA reads TGCGCCAGCAGCCCGGGGACTAGCGGGGTCCCAGATACGCAGTATTTT. It encodes CASSPGTSGVPDTQYF.

This chain uses TRBV18 with TRBJ2-5; 11 bases fit TRBD2. Trimming removed 2 bases from V and 5 bases from J; junction bases left unmatched: 7. This CDR3 is built from 16 residues. Germline V gene data show CDR1 as KGHSH and CDR2 as LQKENI. CDR3 sequence (DNA): TGTGCCAGCTCACCAGTAGCGGGGGGGCCGATCGAGACCCAGTACTTC. It translates to CASSPVAGGPIETQYF.

J is TRBJ1-1 and V is TRBV4-1; 7 bases are a match to TRBD1. The CDR3 extends over 16 amino acids. Germline V gene lookup returns CDR1 MGHRA and CDR2 YSYEKL. V gave up 1 base and J gave up 3 bases; unmatched junction bases: 8. CDR3 loop: CASSQGATGAYTEAFF. CDR3 nucleotides: TGCGCCAGCAGCCAAGGGGCAACAGGGGCGTACACTGAAGCTTTCTTT.

The rearrangement links TRBV11-2 to TRBJ2-7, with a possible D match to TRBD1 (6 bases). The CDR3 has 14 residues. The germline V gene encodes CDR1 SGHAT and CDR2 FQNNGV. V was cut by 1 base and J by 4 bases, with 11 bases left in between. The CDR3 spells CASSLAPGQYEQYV. The CDR3 nucleotides are TGTGCCAGCAGCTTAGCCCCCGGACAGTACGAGCAGTACGTC.

V and J are TRBV2 and TRBJ2-4, with D tentatively TRBD1 (6 bases). The V end was cut by 3 bases, the J end by 3 bases, with 12 bases between. This CDR3 has 15 residues. Germline V lookup: CDR1 SNHLY, CDR2 FYNNEI. Here the CDR3 reads CASSDSGRGKNIQYF. The CDR3 DNA follows: TGTGCCAGCAGTGACTCCGGCAGGGGCAAAAACATTCAGTACTTC.

The CDR3: CASSPGQGGEETQYF. The DNA for the CDR3 is TGTGCCAGCAGTCCCGGACAGGGAGGGGAAGAGACCCAGTACTTC. The chain employs TRBV2 and TRBJ2-5; tentatively, D is TRBD1 (8 bases). Trimming left V 5 bases short and J 3 bases short, with 16 bases between. This CDR3 is built from 15 residues. CDR1 and CDR2 from the germline V gene are SNHLY and FYNNEI.

The gene calls are TRBV2 and TRBJ2-5; tentative D call: TRBD1 (6 bases). Trimming took off 6 bases at V and 0 bases at J, with 14 bases between the two ends. The CDR3 is 15 amino acids. CDR1 SNHLY and CDR2 FYNNEI come from the germline V gene. In DNA, the CDR3 is TGTGCCAGCAGGACTTCACAGGGCAACCAAGAGACCCAGTACTTC. Residues: CASRTSQGNQETQYF.

V usage is TRBV18 and J usage is TRBJ2-2; no clear D. The CDR3 length is 14 residues. Germline values: CDR1 KGHSH, CDR2 LQKENI. Trimming removed 3 bases from V and 5 bases from J, with 10 bases in between. This CDR3 reads CASSPLVTTGELFF. The CDR3 DNA sequence: TGTGCCAGCTCACCCCTCGTGACAACCGGGGAGCTGTTTTTT.

In this sample, this clone turned up once. The gene calls are TRBV7-8 and TRBJ1-5; the D gene is possibly TRBD1 (5 bases). The V end was cut by 2 bases, the J end by 3 bases, with 26 bases between. The CDR3 covers 20 residues. Germline V gene data show CDR1 as SGHVS and CDR2 as FQNEAQ. CDR3 bases: TGTGCCAGCAGCTTAAGGGGTAGGGGACCTCTTAGGAGGGACAATCAGCCCCAGCATTTT. This codes for CASSLRGRGPLRRDNQPQHF. Together with reference TRBV7-8 and TRBJ1-5, the CDR3 gives the full variable domain: GAGVSQSPRYKVAKRGQDVALRCDPISGHVSLFWYQQALGQGPEFLTYFQNEAQLDKSGLPSDRFFAERPEGSVSTLKIQRTQQEDSAVYLCASSLRGRGPLRRDNQPQHFGDGTRLSIL.